This T cell receptor (beta chain) was observed in a study of blood T cell repertoires in COVID-19. The wider study: Samples came from the United States, Italy and Spain, spanning acute and convalescent COVID-19.

Original processing methods: For nucleated cells, counts were estimated from reference gene primer amplification. Profiled with immunoSEQ multiplex PCR; TCRdb holds only in-frame clones, not every one. The DNA gave D and trimming, while V, J and clone size come from that table. The table includes some 280,000 clones, around nine tenths detected once. This clone was counted once. Germline V lookup: CDR1 MNHEY, CDR2 SMNVEV (reference sequence). Germline trimming cut 3 bases from V and 0 bases from J; bases unmatched to any gene: 5. The CDR3 contains 17 residues. The clonotype was recovered from a woman aged 60 to 75 with acute or convalescent COVID-19. The sequenced material came from peripheral blood. The chain uses TRBV27 and TRBJ1-1; TRBD1 aligns across 12 bases. The CDR3 bases are TGTGCCAGCAGTTTTATGGGACAGGGGGCTATGAACACTGAAGCTTTCTTT. Translated: CASSFMGQGAMNTEAFF.